What follows is one T cell receptor beta chain and its context. The sample originates from a study of CD8 T cells in ankylosing spondylitis. TCRdb re-called the 5' RACE reads with MiXCR, one entry per CDR3 protein. The table shows approximately 350,000 distinct CDR3 sequences, with 20% occurring only once. Looked up from germline, CDR1 is MNHEY and CDR2 is SVGAGI. The CDR3 is 14 residues long. V was pared by 4 bases and J by 2 bases, with 12 bases between. This receptor was obtained from a male donor with ankylosing spondylitis or in good health (not recorded which). Sequences were obtained from blood, either unsorted or a sorted T cell fraction (not recorded which). The J gene is TRBJ2-7, the V gene TRBV6-5; TRBD1 might be the D (5 bases). CDR3 protein: CASSLWPGPYEQYF. Written as DNA, the CDR3 is TGTGCCAGCAGTTTATGGCCAGGGCCCTACGAGCAGTACTTC.